A single sample is the source of the 25 T cell receptor beta chains below, sequenced in a study of OX40 agonist ivuxolimab in advanced cancers. Here immunoSEQ multiplex PCR was the method, and the copy in TCRdb shows in-frame clones only, minus some. The repertoire holds more than 35,000 clones, roughly 80% seen once, with under 15% in the top ten. The sequenced sample was CD4+ or CD8+ T cells sorted from blood, obtained in a trial of the OX40 agonist ivuxolimab. These receptors were taken from an adult with an advanced solid tumor such as melanoma, head and neck, liver or kidney cancer.

The V call is TRBV5-4, the J call TRBJ1-1, with D hard to call. V was clipped by 0 bases and J by 3 bases, with 3 bases between them. The CDR3 covers 12 residues. Germline-derived CDR1 and CDR2 are SGHNT and YYREEE (reference sequence). The CDR3 sequence: CASSLGDTEAFF. The CDR3 coding sequence is TGTGCCAGCAGCTTGGGAGACACTGAAGCTTTCTTT. Variable domain in full (rest from reference TRBV5-4 and TRBJ1-1): ETGVTQSPTHLIKTRGQQVTLRCSSQSGHNTVSWYQQALGQGPQFIFQYYREEENGRGNFPPRFSGLQFPNYSSELNVNALELDDSALYLCASSLGDTEAFFGQGTRLTVV.

This clone has just a few counts. This sequence joins TRBV7-9 and TRBJ2-7; maybe TRBD1 (6 bases). Germline values: CDR1 SEHNR, CDR2 FQNEAQ (reference sequence). The CDR3 is 12 residues long. Trimming stripped 1 base from V and 5 bases from J, with 6 bases between. The CDR3 loop reads CASSLEGDEQYF. CDR3 nucleotides: TGTGCCAGCAGCTTAGAGGGGGACGAGCAGTACTTC. Supplemented by reference TRBV7-9 and TRBJ2-7, the full variable domain reads DTGVSQNPRHKITKRGQNVTFRCDPISEHNRLYWYRQTLGQGPEFLTYFQNEAQLEKSRLLSDRFSAERPKGSFSTLEIQRTEQGDSAMYLCASSLEGDEQYFGPGTRLTVT.

CDR3 amino acids: CASSHLAGDGETQYF. The CDR3 coding sequence is TGTGCCAGCAGCCATCTAGCGGGAGACGGGGAGACCCAGTACTTC. The V call is TRBV28, the J call TRBJ2-5; 10 bases match TRBD2. The CDR3 has 15 amino acids. Germline V CDR1 and CDR2: MDHEN, SYDVKM. The V segment lost 6 bases and the J segment 5 bases; nucleotides outside the gene matches: 9. Based on the CDR3 plus reference TRBV28 and TRBJ2-5, the full variable domain is DVKVTQSSRYLVKRTGEKVFLECVQDMDHENMFWYRQDPGLGLRLIYFSYDVKMKEKGDIPEGYSVSREKKERFSLILESASTNQTSMYLCASSHLAGDGETQYFGPGTRLLVL.

The V and J genes are TRBV28 and TRBJ2-1, with D unresolved. Germline V gene data show CDR1 as MDHEN and CDR2 as SYDVKM. CDR3 length: 15 amino acids. V lost 5 bases to trimming and J lost 3 bases, with 14 bases between them. The CDR3 DNA reads as TGTGCCAGCAGTATACCTAGAGCCGGCTACAATGAGCAGTTCTTC. Translated, it gives CASSIPRAGYNEQFF.

This chain joins TRBV7-9 and TRBJ1-2; D gene ambiguous. Germline CDR1 reads SEHNR; CDR2 reads FQNEAQ (reference sequence). The V and J ends lost 0 bases and 8 bases respectively, with 10 bases between them. This CDR3 region has 13 residues. CDR3 nucleotides: TGTGCCAGCAGCTTAGCGGCCGACTCGGGCTACACCTTC. Its protein product is CASSLAADSGYTF. Filled out from reference TRBV7-9 and TRBJ1-2, the complete variable domain reads DTGVSQNPRHKITKRGQNVTFRCDPISEHNRLYWYRQTLGQGPEFLTYFQNEAQLEKSRLLSDRFSAERPKGSFSTLEIQRTEQGDSAMYLCASSLAADSGYTFGSGTRLTVV.

CDR3 protein: CASRRTSGRVNEQFF. The CDR3 bases are TGTGCAAGTCGCAGGACTAGCGGGAGGGTCAATGAGCAGTTCTTC. The rearrangement uses TRBV12-2 and TRBJ2-1; TRBD2 is the table's D call, not checked against the DNA. TRBV12-2 is an annotated pseudogene. The CDR3 is 15 amino acids.

The CDR3 region has the DNA TGTGCCAGCAGCTCGGGGGGGCTGGATACGCAGTATTTT. It encodes CASSSGGLDTQYF. This chain joins TRBV7-7 and TRBJ2-3; 8 bases line up with TRBD2. The germline V gene encodes CDR1 SSHAT and CDR2 FNYEAQ (reference sequence). V was clipped by 4 bases and J by 6 bases; unmatched bases: 3. CDR3 size: 13 residues. Filled out from reference TRBV7-7 and TRBJ2-3, the complete variable domain reads GAGVSQSPRYKVTKRGQDVTLRCDPISSHATLYWYQQALGQGPEFLTYFNYEAQPDKSGLPSDRFSAERPEGSISTLTIQRTEQRDSAMYRCASSSGGLDTQYFGPGTRLTVL.

This clone was observed once. CDR3 DNA: TGTGCCAGCAGCTCCGAGGGACAGGGGGCGAATACGCAGTATTTT. It encodes CASSSEGQGANTQYF. The chain combines TRBV5-6 with TRBJ2-3; 12 bases align to TRBD1. The CDR3 is 15 amino acids. Germline V gene sequence: CDR1 SGHDT, CDR2 YYEEEE. V shed 3 bases, J shed 7 bases, and the junction held 6 bases outside the gene matches. Complete variable domain (other parts from reference TRBV5-6 and TRBJ2-3): DAGVTQSPTHLIKTRGQQVTLRCSPKSGHDTVSWYQQALGQGPQFIFQYYEEEERQRGNFPDRFSGHQFPNYSSELNVNALLLGDSALYLCASSSEGQGANTQYFGPGTRLTVL.

The V call is TRBV4-1, the J call TRBJ1-2; TRBD1 matches 7 bases. V trimming: 4 bases; J trimming: 5 bases; junction bases outside the gene matches: 16. The CDR3 contains 17 residues. Germline V gene sequence: CDR1 MGHRA, CDR2 YSYEKL. The CDR3 region has the DNA TGCGCCAGCAGCCCACCCTCCCGGGACAGTGTATTATATGGCTACACCTTC. Its translation is CASSPPSRDSVLYGYTF.

The V call is TRBV10-3, the J call TRBJ1-2; 7 bases agree with TRBD1. The CDR3 covers 14 residues. Losses at the gene ends were 6 bases for V and 0 bases for J; bases not matched to a gene: 4. Germline lookup yields CDR1 ENHRY and CDR2 SYGVKD. CDR3 sequence (DNA): TGTGCCATCAGCGCCGGGACAGCTAACTATGGCTACACCTTC. The encoded protein is CAISAGTANYGYTF.

This rearrangement joins TRBV11-2 to TRBJ2-2; 7 bases are shared with TRBD2. Losses at the gene ends were 5 bases for V and 0 bases for J; bases not matched to a gene: 6. The length of the CDR3 is 16 residues. Per germline, CDR1 SGHAT and CDR2 FQNNGV. For the CDR3, the DNA is TGTGCCAGCAGCCCCCTGGGGGGGGCGAACACCGGGGAGCTGTTTTTT. Its translation is CASSPLGGANTGELFF.

The J gene is TRBJ2-5, the V gene TRBV29-1; TRBD2 matches 16 bases. V lost 6 bases and J lost 4; bases outside the gene matches: 8. The CDR3 extends over 16 amino acids. Germline V gives CDR1 SQVTM, CDR2 ANQGSEA. The CDR3 coding sequence is TGCAGCGTGGGGCCGGGACTAGCGGGAGGGAGAGAGACCCAGTACTTC. It yields the protein CSVGPGLAGGRETQYF.

The chain carries TRBV4-1 and TRBJ2-1; 13 bases match TRBD2. V trimming: 9 bases; J trimming: 8 bases; junction bases outside the gene matches: 10. The CDR3 consists of 15 residues. Germline assignment: CDR1 MGHRA and CDR2 YSYEKL. CDR3 sequence (DNA): TGCGCCAGTAGGGCCGGGACTAGCGGGAACTATGAGCAGTTCTTC. Its translation: CASRAGTSGNYEQFF.

This chain links TRBV7-8 with TRBJ2-1; D unresolved. Germline CDR1 and CDR2: SGHVS and FQNEAQ. The CDR3 has 12 residues. The V and J ends lost 3 bases and 7 bases respectively, with 7 bases between them. CDR3 nucleotide sequence: TGTGCCAGCAGCTTCTGGGGAAATGAGCAGTTCTTC. This translates into CASSFWGNEQFF.

The rearrangement links TRBV7-2 to TRBJ2-3; 12 nucleotides align to TRBD2. The CDR3 spans 16 residues. Per the germline V gene, CDR1 is SGHTA and CDR2 is FQGNSA. The junction had 4 bases not matched to a gene; V was cut back by 3 bases and J by 3 bases. The chain's CDR3 is CASSFGTSGRTDTQYF. For the CDR3, the DNA is TGTGCCAGCAGCTTCGGAACTAGCGGGAGGACAGATACGCAGTATTTT. The full variable domain, with the rest looked up from reference TRBV7-2 and TRBJ2-3, is GAGVSQSPSNKVTEKGKDVELRCDPISGHTALYWYRQSLGQGLEFLIYFQGNSAPDKSGLPSDRFSAERTGGSVSTLTIQRTQQEDSAVYLCASSFGTSGRTDTQYFGPGTRLTVL.

The chain carries TRBV25-1 and TRBJ2-1; TRBD2 agrees at 7 bases. Unmatched junction bases numbered 9, after V lost 8 bases and J lost 5 bases. Per germline, CDR1 MGHDK and CDR2 SYGVNS. The CDR3 is 14 residues long. The CDR3 protein is CASRGTGRHNEQFF. The CDR3, as DNA: TGTGCCAGCCGGGGGACCGGGAGGCACAATGAGCAGTTCTTC.

J is TRBJ2-7 and V is TRBV6-5, with 7 bases matching TRBD1. The CDR3 consists of 13 residues. Germline-derived CDR1 and CDR2 are MNHEY and SVGAGI. J was trimmed by 2 bases and V by 6 bases; bases with no gene match: 4. CDR3: CASREQGAYEQYF. The CDR3 bases are TGTGCCAGCAGGGAGCAGGGGGCCTACGAGCAGTACTTC.

V gene TRBV5-5 combines with J gene TRBJ2-5; TRBD1 agrees at 7 bases. V lost 1 base to trimming and J lost 4 bases; unmatched junction nucleotides: 19. The germline gives CDR1 SGHKS, CDR2 YYEKEE (reference sequence). This CDR3 is built from 19 residues. The CDR3 DNA sequence: TGTGCCAGCAGCTTGCGAGGATCAGGGGGATTAGTTGTCGGAGAGACCCAGTACTTC. This gives the protein CASSLRGSGGLVVGETQYF.

This clone was counted a single time. J is TRBJ2-7 and V is TRBV28, with a possible D match to TRBD2 (7 bases). The CDR3 has 15 residues. Looked up from germline, CDR1 is MDHEN and CDR2 is SYDVKM. Trimming stripped 6 bases from V and 3 bases from J, with 18 bases between. This CDR3 reads CASSRQWGGHYEQYF. Written as DNA, the CDR3 is TGTGCCAGCAGCCGACAGTGGGGGGGGCACTACGAGCAGTACTTC.

J is TRBJ1-5 and V is TRBV28; 9 bases fit TRBD1. V was pared by 6 bases and J by 6 bases, with 18 bases of the junction left unmatched. The CDR3 consists of 18 residues. The V gene's germline CDR1 is MDHEN and CDR2 SYDVKM. The CDR3, as DNA: TGTGCCAGCAGCCATGGACAGGGGAGTAGGAGGGGGTCTCAGCCCCAGCATTTT. This translates into CASSHGQGSRRGSQPQHF.

The chain joins TRBV19 to TRBJ1-5; D is ambiguous. V was clipped by 6 bases and J by 7 bases, with 13 bases between them. The CDR3 has 13 residues. The V gene's germline CDR1 is LNHDA and CDR2 SQIVND (reference sequence). The CDR3 region has the DNA TGTGCCAGTAGGGCGGATCTAGGGCAGCCCCAGCATTTT. Its translation: CASRADLGQPQHF.

The V call is TRBV6-9, the J call TRBJ1-1, with 7 bases aligning to TRBD1. This CDR3 has 15 residues. V was pared by 4 bases and J by 0 bases, with 5 bases of the junction left unmatched. CDR1 and CDR2 (germline): MNHGY, SVAAGI. The DNA for the CDR3 is TGTGCCAGCAGTTCGGGACAGATAATGAACACTGAAGCTTTCTTT. This sequence encodes CASSSGQIMNTEAFF.

The V gene is TRBV10-3, the J gene TRBJ2-2; D remains ambiguous. CDR3 length: 17 residues. V was pared by 0 bases and J by 0 bases, with 11 bases between. Germline V gene sequence: CDR1 ENHRY, CDR2 SYGVKD. The chain's CDR3 is CAISESSQTTNTGELFF. The CDR3 coding sequence is TGTGCCATCAGTGAGTCGAGCCAAACGACGAACACCGGGGAGCTGTTTTTT.

This clone was recorded once. This rearrangement joins TRBV7-3 to TRBJ2-3; D is uncertain. CDR1 and CDR2 (germline): SGHTA, FQGTGA. This CDR3 contains 12 residues. V lost 3 bases and J 6 bases, leaving 7 bases between the germline ends. The CDR3 is CASSFGSDTQYF. The CDR3 bases are TGTGCCAGCAGCTTTGGGTCTGATACGCAGTATTTT.

V and J are TRBV5-5 and TRBJ2-7; D is unclear. The CDR3 contains 13 residues. The germline gives CDR1 SGHKS, CDR2 YYEKEE (reference sequence). The V and J ends lost 4 bases and 0 bases respectively, with 8 bases between them. CDR3 protein: CASSRPTSYEQYF. Here the CDR3 DNA reads TGTGCCAGCAGCCGGCCAACCTCCTACGAGCAGTACTTC.